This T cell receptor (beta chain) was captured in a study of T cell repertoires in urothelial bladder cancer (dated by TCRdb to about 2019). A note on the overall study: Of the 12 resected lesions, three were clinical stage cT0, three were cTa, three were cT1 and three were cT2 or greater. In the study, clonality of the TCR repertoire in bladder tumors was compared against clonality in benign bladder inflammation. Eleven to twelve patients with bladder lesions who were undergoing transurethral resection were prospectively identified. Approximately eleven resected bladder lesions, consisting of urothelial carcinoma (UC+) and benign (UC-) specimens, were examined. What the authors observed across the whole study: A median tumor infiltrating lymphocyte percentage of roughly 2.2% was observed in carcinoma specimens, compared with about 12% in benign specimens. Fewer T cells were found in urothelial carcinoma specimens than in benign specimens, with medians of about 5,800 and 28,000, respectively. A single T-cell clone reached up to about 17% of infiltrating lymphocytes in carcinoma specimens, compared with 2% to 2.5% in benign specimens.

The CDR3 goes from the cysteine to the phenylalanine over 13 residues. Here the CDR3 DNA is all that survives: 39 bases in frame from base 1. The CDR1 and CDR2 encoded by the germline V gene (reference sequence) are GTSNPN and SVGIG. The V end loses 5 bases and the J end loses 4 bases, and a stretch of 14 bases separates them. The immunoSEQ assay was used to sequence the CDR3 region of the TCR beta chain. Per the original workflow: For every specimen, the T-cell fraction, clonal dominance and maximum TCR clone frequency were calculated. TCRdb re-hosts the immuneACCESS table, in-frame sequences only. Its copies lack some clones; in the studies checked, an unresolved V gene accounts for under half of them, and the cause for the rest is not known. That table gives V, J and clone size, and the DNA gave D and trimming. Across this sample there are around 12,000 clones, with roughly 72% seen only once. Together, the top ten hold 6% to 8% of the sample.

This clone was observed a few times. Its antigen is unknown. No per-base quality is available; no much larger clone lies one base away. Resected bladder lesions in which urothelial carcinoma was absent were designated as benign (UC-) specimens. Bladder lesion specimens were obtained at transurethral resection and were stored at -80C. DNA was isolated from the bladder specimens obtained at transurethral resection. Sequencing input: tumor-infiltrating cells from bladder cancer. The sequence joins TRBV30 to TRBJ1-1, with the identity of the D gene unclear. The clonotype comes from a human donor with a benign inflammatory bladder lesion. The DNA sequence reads TGTGCCTGGCGCCAAGCGGCTCGCACTGAAGCTTTCTTT. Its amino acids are CAWRQAARTEAFF. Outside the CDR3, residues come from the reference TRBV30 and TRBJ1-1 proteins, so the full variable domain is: SQTIHQWPATLVQPVGSPLSLECTVEGTSNPNLYWYRQAAGRGLQLLFYSVGIGQISSEVPQNLSASRPQDRQFILSSKKLLLSDSGFYLCAWRQAARTEAFFGQGTRLTVV.